This record looks at one T cell receptor (beta chain) sequence and its context. Antigen unknown. The sample belongs to a study of OX40 agonist ivuxolimab in advanced cancers. Study as a whole: In this cohort, patients received ivuxolimab, an agonistic anti-OX40 (CD134) antibody. Study-level results: Expanded clones were, on average, more numerous among CD8+ T cells than CD4+.

This table comes from immunoSEQ multiplex PCR, and its TCRdb copy is limited to in-frame clones, with some not included. The sample holds 68,000 or so clones, approximately 90% seen once. The CDR3 is made up of 13 amino acids. The V gene's germline CDR1 is SGHVS and CDR2 FQNEAQ. Trimming removed 1 base from V and 4 bases from J, with 7 bases in between. This sequence joins TRBV7-8 and TRBJ2-5; weak D call: TRBD1 (6 bases). Material: CD4+ or CD8+ T cells sorted from blood, obtained in a trial of the OX40 agonist ivuxolimab. The TCR originated in an adult with an advanced solid tumor such as melanoma, head and neck, liver or kidney cancer. For the CDR3, the DNA is TGTGCCAGCAGCTTAGACAGGGCAGAGACCCAGTACTTC. Its protein is CASSLDRAETQYF.